Reported below is one T cell receptor beta chain. What it binds is not known. The PCR employed 60 Vbeta primers together with 13 Jbeta primers. This table comes from immunoSEQ multiplex PCR, and its TCRdb copy is limited to in-frame clones, with some not included. The sample records over 150,000 clones, roughly 77% being singletons. This sample was taken from a study of cytomegalovirus exposure and HLA in healthy donors. Study-level results: Cytomegalovirus-associated TCR beta chains were listed, numbering around 150. TCR beta V segments were, for the most part, productive about 87% or about 30% of the time in an earlier analysis. Later, an analysis found that common viral pathogens appeared to be linked with several of the most significant clusters.

Sequenced: PBMCs. This clonotype was sampled from a man younger than 45 in good health and CMV-seropositive.

The CDR3 spells CASSSLLTGGGTEAFF. DNA of the CDR3: TGTGCCAGCAGTTCCCTATTGACAGGGGGTGGTACTGAAGCTTTCTTT. The V and J genes are TRBV27 and TRBJ1-1; 9 bases line up with TRBD1. Germline-derived CDR1 and CDR2 are MNHEY and SMNVEV (reference sequence). Trimming at V came to 4 bases and at J to 5 bases, leaving 11 bases not matched to a gene. The CDR3 loop spans 16 amino acids.